Following are 17 T cell receptor beta chains from one sample sequenced in a study of molecular identifiers for immune sequencing clone quantification listed by TCRdb under 2018. The library was generated by PCR. The sequencer listed for this sample is NextSeq 500. TCRdb trimmed public reads at Q25 via fastp, called clones via MiXCR and kept in-frame beta chains. When rows share a CDR3 protein, they turn into one entry using the most common DNA and genes. This sample is represented by about 97,000 distinct CDR3 sequences; about 35% of them were singletons. Around a tenth of the sample goes to the ten largest clones. The sequenced sample consisted of naive CD8+ T cells from blood, with Jurkat cell RNA spiked in. What the cell subset or site label conveys for this sample: FACS-sorted CD8+CD4-CCR7+CD45RA+ naive T cells. The receptor set was obtained from a human donor in good health. Some libraries in this study had Jurkat cell RNA spiked in.

This clonotype was detected only a few times. The gene calls are TRBV6-5 and TRBJ2-3; TRBD2 agrees at 7 bases. Germline V gene data show CDR1 as MNHEY and CDR2 as SVGAGI. V dropped 4 bases and J dropped 1; count of bases not matched to a gene: 8. The CDR3 has 16 amino acids. CDR3 in DNA: TGTGCCAGCAGTTCTCCGCGGGAGTTCGGCACAGATACGCAGTATTTT. Translating gives CASSSPREFGTDTQYF.

The J gene is TRBJ2-7, the V gene TRBV5-6; TRBD2 matches 8 bases. V dropped 1 base and J dropped 4; count of bases not matched to a gene: 4. Germline values: CDR1 SGHDT, CDR2 YYEEEE. This CDR3 has 14 residues. This CDR3 reads CASSLREGLYEQYF. The CDR3 coding sequence is TGTGCCAGCAGCTTGCGGGAGGGCCTGTACGAGCAGTACTTC.

This clonotype was found a few times. A junction end diverges from the germline sequence, so it may reflect a read error. This CDR3 is CASTLSGTEETQYF. The CDR3 nucleotides are TGTGCCAGCACCTTATCCGGGACAGAAGAGACCCAGTACTTC. The chain employs TRBV7-8 and TRBJ2-5; 7 nucleotides match TRBD1. Germline V CDR1 and CDR2: SGHVS, FQNEAQ. The CDR3 loop spans 14 amino acids.

As for this clonotype: This may be a read error, as it is one base from a much larger clone. V usage is TRBV28 and J usage is TRBJ2-7, with TRBD1 as a possible D gene (6 bases). Germline lookup yields CDR1 MDHEN and CDR2 SYDVKM. There are 13 residues in the CDR3. Written as DNA, the CDR3 is TGTGCCAGCAGTTTTTCGTGGGGGCACGAGCTGTACTTC. Its translation: CASSFSWGHELYF.

This clonotype was seen a single time. A read error is possible here, since a much larger clone lies one base away. The chain has TRBV29-1 and TRBJ2-7; TRBD2 matches 8 bases. This CDR3 is 15 amino acids long. The V segment lost 1 base and the J segment 8 bases; nucleotides outside the gene matches: 13. The germline CDR1 and CDR2 sequences are SQVTM and ANQGSEA. The CDR3 loop is CSVEGSSGIEYKQYF. Here the CDR3 DNA reads TGCAGCGTTGAAGGTAGTAGCGGGATTGAGTACAAGCAGTACTTC.

This clonotype was observed a few times. This chain connects TRBV27 to TRBJ2-1; the D is unclear. This CDR3 is 13 amino acids long. Trimming took 2 bases from V and 6 from J, leaving 8 bases between them. CDR1 MNHEY and CDR2 SMNVEV come from the germline V gene (reference sequence). CDR3 protein: CASSLPATNEQFF. The CDR3 coding sequence is TGTGCCAGCAGTTTACCAGCGACCAATGAGCAGTTCTTC.

To note about this clonotype: The CDR3 ends on some other residue instead of the conserved phenylalanine or tryptophan, so this is likely a read error. The rearrangement links TRBV28 to TRBJ2-3; 11 bases match TRBD2. Germline V gene sequence: CDR1 MDHEN, CDR2 SYDVKM. The CDR3 loop spans 17 amino acids. The CDR3, as DNA: TGCGCCAGCGACGGGACTAGCGGCGAGTTAAGCACAGATACGCAGTATATT. Protein sequence: CASDGTSGELSTDTQYI.

This clonotype was counted between two and nine times. The genes are TRBV28 and TRBJ2-3; 8 positions agree with TRBD2. Germline-derived CDR1 and CDR2 are MDHEN and SYDVKM. Trimming at V came to 3 bases and at J to 4 bases, leaving 6 bases not matched to a gene. The length of the CDR3 is 15 residues. Here the CDR3 DNA reads TGTGCCAGCAGTTTGGGCGGGGGGAGGGCAGATACGCAGTATTTT. This encodes CASSLGGGRADTQYF.

The CDR3 here is CASSQDTRGGGETQYF. The CDR3 region has the DNA TGCGCCAGCAGCCAAGATACTCGCGGGGGGGGGGAGACCCAGTACTTC. This sequence joins TRBV4-3 and TRBJ2-5, with 9 positions matching TRBD2. The CDR3 spans 16 residues. Germline CDR1 is LGHNA and CDR2 is YSLEER. Trimming took 0 bases from V and 5 from J; bases not matched to a gene: 7.

This clonotype was observed many times. The genes are TRBV7-6 and TRBJ1-5, with TRBD1 identical over 9 bases. Germline V CDR1 and CDR2: SGHVS, FNYEAQ. This CDR3 is 14 amino acids long. The trim removed 5 bases at V and 7 bases at J, leaving 6 bases unmatched. CDR3 amino acids: CASSVTGGGQPQHF. The DNA of the CDR3 is TGTGCCAGCAGCGTCACAGGGGGCGGGCAGCCCCAGCATTTT.

Regarding this clonotype: One end of the junction is discordant with germline, which a read error may explain. The CDR3 sequence: CASSRTSDYDEQFF. Here the CDR3 DNA reads TGTGCCAGTAGCAGGACTAGCGACTACGATGAGCAGTTCTTC. The chain couples TRBV19 to TRBJ2-1, with TRBD2 identical over 9 bases. Germline CDR1 is LNHDA and CDR2 is SQIVND (reference sequence). The CDR3 length is 14 residues. The variable domain in full, completed from reference TRBV19 and TRBJ2-1, reads DGGITQSPKYLFRKEGQNVTLSCEQNLNHDAMYWYRQDPGQGLRLIYYSQIVNDFQKGDIAEGYSVSREKKESFPLTVTSAQKNPTAFYLCASSRTSDYDEQFFGPGTRLTVL.

The rearrangement links TRBV4-3 to TRBJ2-7, with TRBD2 matching over 7 bases. Losses at the gene ends were 4 bases for V and 9 bases for J; bases not matched to a gene: 6. This CDR3 is built from 12 residues. Germline lookup yields CDR1 LGHNA and CDR2 YSLEER. The CDR3 loop is CASSPGGAVQYF. The CDR3, as DNA: TGCGCCAGCAGCCCGGGGGGTGCGGTGCAGTACTTC.

The V call is TRBV29-1, the J call TRBJ2-7; TRBD1 might be the D (5 bases). The germline V gene encodes CDR1 SQVTM and CDR2 ANQGSEA. The CDR3 spans 13 residues. This chain's CDR3 is CSVQTASIYEQYF. DNA for the CDR3: TGCAGTGTCCAGACAGCCTCAATCTACGAGCAGTACTTC.

About this clonotype: A much bigger clone sits one base away, suggesting this may be a read error. As the CDR3 is not closed by the conserved phenylalanine or tryptophan, this likely results from a read error. The chain carries TRBV7-9 and TRBJ1-5, with unresolved D. Germline CDR1 reads SEHNR; CDR2 reads FQNEAQ (reference sequence). V was cut by 1 base and J by 2 bases, with 3 bases left in between. CDR3 length: 13 amino acids. The CDR3 DNA is TGTGCCAGCAGCTTAGGACGCAATCAGCCCCAGCATCTT. Protein sequence: CASSLGRNQPQHL.

On this clonotype: A read error is possible here, since a much larger clone lies one base away. The V call is TRBV6-2 or TRBV6-3, the J call TRBJ2-2; no reliable D call. Germline values: CDR1 MNHEY, CDR2 SVGEGT. There are 14 residues in the CDR3. The CDR3 DNA is TGTGCCAGCACCGACGCCGCGAACCCCGGGGAGCTGTTTTTT. Its protein product is CASTDAANPGELFF.

The chain uses TRBV7-9 and TRBJ1-4; D is possibly TRBD1 (6 bases). The CDR3 contains 13 residues. Germline values: CDR1 SEHNR, CDR2 FQNEAQ (reference sequence). Trimming took 5 bases from V and 15 from J, leaving 19 bases between them. In nucleotides, the CDR3 is TGTGCCAGCAGCCCCGAACTCGCAGGGGAAGTGTTTTTT. The encoded protein is CASSPELAGEVFF.

This clonotype has a handful of counts. The chain employs TRBV28 and TRBJ2-7; 7 positions agree with TRBD1. CDR1 MDHEN and CDR2 SYDVKM come from the germline V gene. The CDR3 has 14 amino acids. With V trimmed by 3 bases and J by 2 bases, 4 bases remained unmatched. CDR3 nucleotide sequence: TGTGCCAGCAGTTTTTGGACAGGACCCTACGAGCAGTACTTC. Its protein product is CASSFWTGPYEQYF.